The entry below gives a single TCR beta chain sequence along with its context. Its binding antigen is unknown. Base qualities are missing; no much larger clone stands one base away. TCRbeta CDR3 regions were amplified from genomic DNA by means of the immunoSEQ Assay, a bias-controlled multiplex PCR. Under the source paper's analysis protocol: The number of nucleated cells in each sample was estimated from the amplification of reference gene primers within the assay. To quantify the absolute abundance of each unique TCRbeta CDR3 rearrangement, sequence reads were collapsed and filtered. For each sample, productive Simpson clonality was calculated by taking the square root of Simpson's diversity index across productive rearrangements. This immuneACCESS table, as held by TCRdb, lists in-frame sequences with V and J called but not all clones. Of the missing ones, under half trace to an unresolved V gene in checked studies; the others have no known cause. V, J and clone size derive from that table, while D and trimming were established from the DNA sequence. The sample table lists around 300,000 clones, 80% to 90% of them with a count of one. The ten most abundant clones make up 5% of the sample.

There are 13 amino acids in the CDR3, from cysteine to phenylalanine inclusive. The kept DNA is CDR3 alone, 39 bases in frame from the first base. The germline V gene (reference sequence) specifies LNHNV as CDR1 and YYDKDF as CDR2. V loses 3 bases at its end and J loses 7 bases; junction bases beyond the gene matches: 1. The sample belongs to a study of blood T cell repertoires in COVID-19 (dated by TCRdb to the early 2020s). About the study as a whole: Collaborator samples came from the United States, Italy and Spain and covered acute and convalescent phases of COVID-19. The repertoires were made available in a free public database intended to serve as a resource for research on the immune response to SARS-CoV-2. The prospective study material was composed of cDNA or gDNA derived from T cells, B-cell-depleted T cells, or PBMCs. The sample metadata nearly always contained a de-identified subject ID, COVID-19 status, age in years and sex. Samples were obtained from the ongoing ImmuneRACE study (first 160 participants) and from 950 to 1,500 subjects provided by 6 global collaborators. HLA class I and class II types, where available, came from metadata supplied by the sample provider rather than from assay-based typing. The dataset comprised deeply sampled blood TCRbeta repertoires from subjects exposed to, actively infected with, or recovered from COVID-19.

What the research found in general, with its limitations: The amount of clinical and demographic metadata varied by source and participant and was provided uncurated.

Enrolling through a virtual design, the prospective study's participants ranged in age from roughly 18 to 95 years and lived across 20 to 25 United States geographic areas. Cohort assignment in the prospective study relied on participant-reported clinical history from a screening survey and a study questionnaire. Recovered participants in ImmuneRACE Cohort 3 were defined by two consecutive negative NP/OP PCR tests, clearance by a healthcare professional, or resolution of symptoms. In the prospective study, whole blood, serum and a nasopharyngeal or oropharyngeal swab were collected from each participant by mobile phlebotomists. Over a roughly 2-month period, participants in the prospective study had the option of providing additional blood draws and questionnaires. Before DNA extraction, prospective study blood samples were shipped either frozen or at room temperature.

The V gene is TRBV15 and the J gene is TRBJ2-1; the junction holds 9 bases that match TRBD1. This receptor was taken from a man aged 25 to 45 who had recovered from COVID-19. The sequencing input was PBMCs or T cells enriched from blood (not recorded which). The nucleotides read TGTGCCACCAGCAGTGACAGGGGGAATGAGCAGTTCTTC. Its protein is CATSSDRGNEQFF. Full variable domain (CDR3 extended with the reference TRBV15 and TRBJ2-1 proteins): DAMVIQNPRYQVTQFGKPVTLSCSQTLNHNVMYWYQQKSSQAPKLLFHYYDKDFNNEADTPDNFQSRRPNTSFCFLDIRSPGLGDTAMYLCATSSDRGNEQFFGPGTRLTVL.